This T cell receptor (beta chain) was captured by sequencing in a study of T cell responses to AZD1222 COVID-19 vaccine. Study findings and constraints: Repertoire sampling happened only post peak T cell response.

Deletions cut 6 bases from V and 8 bases from J, with 13 bases between. This CDR3 has 12 residues. Germline values: CDR1 SNHLY, CDR2 FYNNEI. Method: immunoSEQ multiplex PCR; TCRdb's copy keeps in-frame clones and lacks some. This table has around 130,000 clones, almost 95% appearing once. Concerning this clone itself: What it recognizes is unknown.

Sequenced here: peripheral blood, sampled on day 0 of AZD1222 vaccination. This receptor was identified in an adult in good health. The rearrangement uses TRBV2 and TRBJ1-2; D gene ambiguous. The CDR3 coding sequence is TGTGCCAGCAGGGCCTCGGTGGAAGGCTACACCTTC. Its protein product is CASRASVEGYTF.